The rows below give T cell receptor beta chains drawn from one sample of a study of T cell responses to AZD1222 COVID-19 vaccine. Measured with immunoSEQ multiplex PCR; TCRdb has only the in-frame clones, and not every one. The data show 150,000 or so clones, 91% seen once. Sequencing used peripheral blood, obtained 28 days after the second AZD1222 dose. Receptor source: an adult who received the AZD1222 COVID-19 vaccine. The CDR3 runs from the conserved cysteine through the conserved F or W. Each record gives: V gene, J gene, CDR3 protein.

>TRBV6-5|TRBJ1-5
CASSYSAGANQPQHF
>TRBV7-6|TRBJ2-2
CASSNTGELFF
>TRBV11-2|TRBJ2-3
CASSLSGGLQYF
>TRBV29-1|TRBJ2-7
CSVGSGVGPYEQYF
>TRBV13|TRBJ2-1
CASSLGVGEIIGGSTHEQFF
>TRBV6-4|TRBJ1-2
CASRPGATGPNYGYTF
>TRBV4-3|TRBJ1-3
CASSQARSGTVGGNTIYF
>TRBV28|TRBJ1-2
CASSRIYGYTF
>TRBV10-3|TRBJ1-5
CAIREPGSQPQHF
>TRBV3-1/TRBV3-2|TRBJ1-1
CASSLTLNTEAFF
>TRBV12-3/TRBV12-4|TRBJ1-3
CASSLSRLNTIYF
>TRBV30|TRBJ1-5
CAWSVTGRGMGQPQHF
>TRBV7-3|TRBJ2-2
CASSLQGNTGELFF
>TRBV7-9|TRBJ2-7
CASSLVESGSYEQYF
>TRBV5-1|TRBJ2-3
CASSLAGAQRTDTQYF
>TRBV5-1|TRBJ1-1
CASSLGWNTEAFF